Each of the 32 T cell receptor beta chains below was sequenced from the same sample in a study of Ad26.COV2.S vaccination and SARS-CoV-2 variants. Treatment reported: about 20 received Ad26.COV2.S at low or high dose, single or two shots; roughly 5 received placebo; per-sample allocation not given. Samples analyzed were those drawn on day 63 after the first vaccine or placebo injection. Clones were read by immunoSEQ multiplex PCR, and TCRdb kept only the in-frame ones, dropping some. The sample contains roughly 400,000 clones, roughly 88% of which appear only once. The sample was peripheral blood, taken in a trial of Ad26.COV2.S vaccine versus placebo. These receptors were collected from a person between 18 and 59 years old who received the Ad26.COV2.S COVID-19 vaccine or a placebo.

V gene TRBV19 combines with J gene TRBJ2-1; D perhaps matches TRBD1 (5 bases). Trimming cost V 11 bases and J 4 bases, with 18 bases left between them. Germline V gene lookup returns CDR1 LNHDA and CDR2 SQIVND (reference sequence). This CDR3 has 14 residues. This CDR3 reads CASKGVALYNEQFF. The CDR3 nucleotides read TGTGCCTCAAAAGGGGTGGCTCTTTACAATGAGCAGTTCTTC.

This clone showed up just once. The gene calls are TRBV10-3 and TRBJ2-5; D not certain. The V end was cut by 11 bases, the J end by 1 base, with 8 bases between. The CDR3 sequence is 11 residues long. From germline, CDR1 is ENHRY and CDR2 SYGVKD. CDR3 loop: CAARTQETQYF. The DNA for the CDR3 is TGTGCCGCACGAACCCAAGAGACCCAGTACTTC.

This clone came up once. The chain is built from TRBV7-2 and TRBJ1-5; D gene uncertain. Looked up from germline, CDR1 is SGHTA and CDR2 is FQGNSA. Trimming took 1 base from V and 1 from J, leaving 8 bases between them. CDR3 length: 15 residues. DNA for the CDR3: TGTGCCAGCAGCTTAGATGGCAGGAGCAATCAGCCCCAGCATTTT. The encoded protein is CASSLDGRSNQPQHF.

This clone has a single count. The V and J genes are TRBV11-2 and TRBJ2-3; D possibly matches TRBD1 or TRBD2 (5 bases each). CDR3 size: 12 residues. The germline V and J ends were trimmed by 5 bases and 8 bases, with 11 bases remaining between them. Germline lookup yields CDR1 SGHAT and CDR2 FQNNGV. CDR3 in amino acids: CASSKTGPTQYF. In DNA form, the CDR3 reads TGTGCCAGCAGCAAGACGGGGCCTACGCAGTATTTT.

A single count supports this clone. The CDR3 DNA is TGTGCCAGCAGTTTACAGGCGACTCAAGAGACCCAGTACTTC. Translation: CASSLQATQETQYF. The V call is TRBV28, the J call TRBJ2-5; D ambiguous. Germline V CDR1 and CDR2: MDHEN, SYDVKM. This CDR3 has 14 amino acids. V shed 2 bases and J shed 2 bases, with 9 bases lying between them.

The table lists this clone with a count of one. In DNA form, the CDR3 reads TGTGCCATCAGTGAAGGGAGGGACAGGGGCTACGAGCAGTACTTC. This encodes CAISEGRDRGYEQYF. The chain joins TRBV10-3 to TRBJ2-7; 10 nucleotides line up with TRBD1. Looked up from germline, CDR1 is ENHRY and CDR2 is SYGVKD. CDR3 length: 15 amino acids. V was clipped by 3 bases and J by 3 bases; unmatched bases: 5.

The rearrangement uses TRBV6-6 and TRBJ1-1, with TRBD1 identical over 8 bases. V lost 6 bases, J lost 1 base, and 10 bases stayed unmatched. CDR1 and CDR2 from the germline V gene are MNHNY and SVGAGI (reference sequence). This CDR3 region has 16 residues. CDR3 sequence: CASSSAAGQANTEAFF. CDR3 bases: TGTGCCAGCAGCTCCGCGGCGGGACAGGCGAACACTGAAGCTTTCTTT.

The chain combines TRBV19 with TRBJ2-2, with a weak D call TRBD1 (6 bases). The CDR3 has 14 residues. Germline values: CDR1 LNHDA, CDR2 SQIVND (reference sequence). The ends were cut back, 1 base at V and 7 bases at J, with 10 bases in the middle. The CDR3 coding sequence is TGTGCCAGTAGTATAGGTACAGGGAACGGGGAGCTGTTTTTT. Encoded protein: CASSIGTGNGELFF.

This chain links TRBV28 with TRBJ2-1, with D perhaps TRBD2 (6 bases). CDR3 size: 16 residues. With 5 bases removed from V and 4 bases from J, the gap between germline ends came to 18 bases. CDR1 MDHEN and CDR2 SYDVKM come from the germline V gene. CDR3 coding DNA: TGTGCCAGCAGTAAATTGGGACTGGGGGGATACAATGAGCAGTTCTTC. Amino acid sequence: CASSKLGLGGYNEQFF.

The rearrangement joins TRBV5-4 to TRBJ2-1; D may be TRBD2 (5 bases). In germline, CDR1 is SGHNT, CDR2 YYREEE (reference sequence). This CDR3 region has 16 residues. Trimming shortened V by 2 bases and J by 0 bases, and 12 bases separated the two germline ends. The CDR3 DNA reads TGTGCCAGCAGCTTAGGTAGCGTCAGCTCCTACAATGAGCAGTTCTTC. It encodes CASSLGSVSSYNEQFF.

This chain connects TRBV9 to TRBJ2-1; weak D call: TRBD2 (6 bases). The CDR3 is 14 residues long. CDR1 and CDR2 from the germline V gene are SGDLS and YYNGEE. With 0 bases removed from V and 4 bases from J, the gap between germline ends came to 8 bases. The CDR3 protein is CASSVAGVYNEQFF. The CDR3 nucleotides read TGTGCCAGCAGCGTAGCGGGAGTATACAATGAGCAGTTCTTC.

The chain recombines TRBV13 with TRBJ2-1; 13 nucleotides align to TRBD2. This CDR3 contains 18 residues. Trimming removed 5 bases from V and 7 bases from J; junction bases left unmatched: 14. CDR1 PRHDT and CDR2 FYEKMQ come from the germline V gene (reference sequence). The CDR3 loop reads CASSPKGVGLAGRNEQFF. CDR3 coding DNA: TGTGCCAGCAGCCCAAAGGGAGTGGGACTAGCGGGAAGAAATGAGCAGTTCTTC.

Concerning this clone: Additional DNA sequences in this sample encode the identical CDR3. The rearrangement uses TRBV6-5 and TRBJ1-1, with D perhaps matching TRBD1 (6 bases). The V gene's germline CDR1 is MNHEY and CDR2 SVGAGI. Trimming cost V 2 bases and J 5 bases, with 9 bases left between them. The CDR3 sequence is 13 residues long. For the CDR3, the DNA is TGTGCCAGCAGTTACGGGGGCAGTACTGAAGCTTTCTTT. Protein product: CASSYGGSTEAFF.

There are a few counts of this clone. This chain uses TRBV30 with TRBJ1-5; D ambiguous. Between the trimmed V and J ends, which lost 7 bases and 4 bases, there was a span of 14 bases. This CDR3 is built from 13 residues. Germline CDR1 GTSNPN, CDR2 SVGIG (reference sequence). CDR3 sequence (DNA): TGTGCCTTCAAAGGACGGGGAAATCAGCCCCAGCATTTT. Protein product: CAFKGRGNQPQHF.

The chain links TRBV5-6 to TRBJ2-2, with D uncertain. Germline V lookup: CDR1 SGHDT, CDR2 YYEEEE. The CDR3 runs 12 residues. V lost 3 bases and J 6 bases, leaving 6 bases between the germline ends. CDR3 sequence (DNA): TGTGCCAGCAGCTCCAACGCCGGGGAGCTGTTTTTT. The encoded protein is CASSSNAGELFF.

The V and J genes are TRBV4-1 and TRBJ2-2; TRBD2 matches 8 bases. The CDR3 length is 16 residues. Per the germline V gene, CDR1 is MGHRA and CDR2 is YSYEKL. With 8 bases clipped from V and 5 bases from J, the junction kept 13 bases outside the gene matches. Here the CDR3 DNA reads TGCGCCAGCCGGACAGTAGGGCGGGGGGAAACCGGGGAGCTGTTTTTT. Amino acid sequence: CASRTVGRGETGELFF.

The V call is TRBV7-9, the J call TRBJ2-7, with 13 bases identical to TRBD2. Germline assignment: CDR1 SEHNR and CDR2 FQNEAQ (reference sequence). This CDR3 comprises 17 residues. V dropped 4 bases and J dropped 2; count of bases not matched to a gene: 8. As DNA, the CDR3 is TGTGCCAGCAGCTCGAAAACTAGCGGGAGGGGTCCCTACGAGCAGTACTTC. The encoded protein is CASSSKTSGRGPYEQYF.

The chain uses TRBV27 and TRBJ2-7; D is possibly TRBD2 (6 bases). CDR1 and CDR2 from the germline V gene are MNHEY and SMNVEV (reference sequence). The V and J ends lost 5 bases and 4 bases respectively, with 15 bases between them. CDR3 length: 14 residues. The CDR3, as DNA: TGTGCCAGCAGTGATCCGGGACTCAAATACGAGCAGTACTTC. Translation: CASSDPGLKYEQYF.

The V and J genes are TRBV13 and TRBJ2-3, with D tentatively TRBD1 (5 bases). This CDR3 is 13 amino acids long. In germline, CDR1 is PRHDT, CDR2 FYEKMQ (reference sequence). Trimming removed 8 bases from V and 1 base from J, with 10 bases in between. Here the CDR3 DNA reads TGTGCCAGCCGCAGGGCCGGCACAGATACGCAGTATTTT. This codes for CASRRAGTDTQYF.

With respect to this clone: Other DNA sequences of this sample code for an identical CDR3. This chain links TRBV20-1 with TRBJ1-1; unclear D gene. The CDR3 spans 11 residues. Germline CDR1 and CDR2: DFQATT and SNEGSKA (reference sequence). V was shortened by 2 bases and J by 4 bases, with 5 bases between the two germline ends. This chain's CDR3 is CSARSGTEAFF. CDR3 in DNA: TGCAGTGCTAGATCAGGCACTGAAGCTTTCTTT.

The chain uses TRBV19 and TRBJ1-5, with 8 bases matching TRBD1. The CDR3 runs to 16 residues. Germline V lookup: CDR1 LNHDA, CDR2 SQIVND (reference sequence). V lost 5 bases and J lost 3; bases outside the gene matches: 9. The CDR3 nucleotides are TGTGCCAGTAGTCCTCGGGGCAGGGGGCCCAATCAGCCCCAGCATTTT. This translates into CASSPRGRGPNQPQHF.

The chain employs TRBV7-3 and TRBJ2-1; 12 bases are a match to TRBD2. This CDR3 contains 17 residues. Per germline, CDR1 SGHTA and CDR2 FQGTGA. V gave up 5 bases and J gave up 7 bases; unmatched junction bases: 12. The chain's CDR3 is CASSPNPGLAGPNEQFF. CDR3 DNA: TGTGCCAGCAGCCCCAACCCAGGACTAGCGGGACCGAATGAGCAGTTCTTC.

The chain carries TRBV15 and TRBJ2-1; 10 positions agree with TRBD2. Trimming took 0 bases from V and 5 from J; bases not matched to a gene: 10. The CDR3 has 18 residues. The germline gives CDR1 LNHNV, CDR2 YYDKDF (reference sequence). The CDR3 protein is CATSRDGTGLALDNEQFF. CDR3 sequence (DNA): TGTGCCACCAGCAGAGATGGGACGGGACTAGCGTTAGACAATGAGCAGTTCTTC.

The chain carries TRBV24-1 and TRBJ2-2, with a weak D call TRBD1 (7 bases). This CDR3 is built from 15 residues. The germline V gene has CDR1 KGHDR and CDR2 SFDVKD. V was trimmed by 8 bases and J by 3 bases, leaving 15 bases between them. The CDR3 protein is CATTAGQLDTGELFF. DNA for the CDR3: TGTGCCACCACCGCGGGACAGTTGGACACCGGGGAGCTGTTTTTT.

This chain links TRBV7-2 with TRBJ1-3; D remains unclear. This CDR3 has 13 amino acids. CDR1 and CDR2 from the germline V gene are SGHTA and FQGNSA. Trimming took 8 bases from V and 2 from J, leaving 10 bases between them. This chain's CDR3 is CASGLTTGNTIYF. CDR3 bases: TGTGCCAGCGGACTTACTACTGGAAACACCATATATTTT.

V gene TRBV5-6 combines with J gene TRBJ2-2; perhaps TRBD2 as D (5 bases). The CDR3 has 13 amino acids. V was shortened by 10 bases and J by 4 bases, with 14 bases between the two germline ends. The germline V gene has CDR1 SGHDT and CDR2 YYEEEE. The CDR3 loop reads CAAARVGTGELFF. The CDR3 DNA is TGTGCCGCCGCGCGGGTAGGCACCGGGGAGCTGTTTTTT.

The chain recombines TRBV5-4 with TRBJ2-7; unclear D gene. Germline CDR1 is SGHNT and CDR2 is YYREEE (reference sequence). The CDR3 is 14 amino acids. Trimming stripped 5 bases from V and 0 bases from J, with 12 bases between. CDR3 residues: CASSRAASSYEQYF. Here the CDR3 DNA reads TGTGCCAGCAGTAGGGCGGCCAGCTCCTACGAGCAGTACTTC. The variable domain in full, completed from reference TRBV5-4 and TRBJ2-7, reads ETGVTQSPTHLIKTRGQQVTLRCSSQSGHNTVSWYQQALGQGPQFIFQYYREEENGRGNFPPRFSGLQFPNYSSELNVNALELDDSALYLCASSRAASSYEQYFGPGTRLTVT.

The chain carries TRBV9 and TRBJ2-7; tentatively, D is TRBD2 (7 bases). Deletions cut 0 bases from V and 5 bases from J, with 15 bases between. The CDR3 is 15 residues long. CDR1 is SGDLS, CDR2 YYNGEE, per germline. This CDR3 reads CASSVEGRGADEQYF. The CDR3 DNA follows: TGTGCCAGCAGCGTAGAAGGGAGGGGGGCCGACGAGCAGTACTTC.

The chain is built from TRBV7-3 and TRBJ2-3; D may be TRBD1 or TRBD2 (5 bases each). The CDR3 runs 15 residues. Germline loops: CDR1 SGHTA, CDR2 FQGTGA. Trimming removed 0 bases at V and 6 bases at J, with 13 bases between. CDR3 sequence reads: CASSLTGRVTDTQYF. The CDR3 nucleotides read TGTGCCAGCAGCTTAACGGGGCGGGTAACCGATACGCAGTATTTT. Together with reference TRBV7-3 and TRBJ2-3, the CDR3 gives the full variable domain: GAGVSQTPSNKVTEKGKYVELRCDPISGHTALYWYRQSLGQGPEFLIYFQGTGAADDSGLPNDRFFAVRPEGSVSTLKIQRTERGDSAVYLCASSLTGRVTDTQYFGPGTRLTVL.

This clone is a singleton in its sample. The rearrangement joins TRBV5-5 to TRBJ2-7; 8 nucleotides agree with TRBD2. The germline V gene has CDR1 SGHKS and CDR2 YYEKEE (reference sequence). CDR3 length: 14 residues. V lost 1 base, J lost 2 bases, and 2 bases stayed unmatched. As DNA, the CDR3 is TGTGCCAGCAGCTTGAGCGGGAGCACCTACGAGCAGTACTTC. Amino acid sequence: CASSLSGSTYEQYF.

The rearrangement links TRBV28 to TRBJ2-1, with D unresolved. Trimming removed 6 bases at V and 4 bases at J, with 10 bases between. This CDR3 is built from 13 residues. CDR1 is MDHEN, CDR2 SYDVKM, per germline. CDR3 nucleotides: TGTGCCAGCAGCTTTAGCACGTACAATGAGCAGTTCTTC. Protein: CASSFSTYNEQFF. Full variable domain (rest looked up from reference TRBV28 and TRBJ2-1): DVKVTQSSRYLVKRTGEKVFLECVQDMDHENMFWYRQDPGLGLRLIYFSYDVKMKEKGDIPEGYSVSREKKERFSLILESASTNQTSMYLCASSFSTYNEQFFGPGTRLTVL.

The chain employs TRBV28 and TRBJ2-3; TRBD1 matches 9 bases. Germline assignment: CDR1 MDHEN and CDR2 SYDVKM. V lost 6 bases, J lost 0 bases, and 7 bases stayed unmatched. This CDR3 has 16 residues. The CDR3 spells CASSRRDRVSTDTQYF. The DNA for the CDR3 is TGTGCCAGCAGCCGCCGGGACAGGGTGAGCACAGATACGCAGTATTTT.